Presented here are 6 T cell receptor beta chains from one specimen sequenced in a study of blood T cells in healthy people across ages. Primers used in a second PCR of roughly 6 to 12 cycles were a sample-barcoded 5' primer and a J-beta primer mix. MiXCR was run by TCRdb on the 5' RACE reads, yielding one entry per CDR3 protein. The profile shows approximately 960,000 distinct CDR3 sequences, just under 30% of them singletons. The same data also contributed to another study, on T cells of mothers and their children.

Sample: blood. These TCRs come from a woman aged 40 to 49 in good health.

Comment on this clonotype: Germline and junction disagree at one end, which may indicate a read error. V gene TRBV12-3 or TRBV12-4 combines with J gene TRBJ1-2, with 9 bases fitting TRBD1. This CDR3 is built from 15 residues. The CDR3 reads CTSRPMDRGYYGYTF. The CDR3 DNA reads as TGTACCAGCAGACCTATGGACAGGGGCTACTATGGCTACACCTTC.

This clonotype came up many times. The chain uses TRBV6-2 or TRBV6-3 and TRBJ2-1; 9 bases map to TRBD1. V shed 0 bases, J shed 5 bases, and the junction held 5 bases outside the gene matches. The CDR3 contains 16 residues. Germline V lookup: CDR1 MNHEY, CDR2 SVGEGT. CDR3 bases: TGTGCCAGCAGTTACTCGTGGACAGGGGCCAACAATGAGCAGTTCTTC. Amino acids: CASSYSWTGANNEQFF.

This clonotype was observed at least ten times. The chain couples TRBV27 to TRBJ2-1; D is unresolved. The CDR3 runs 14 residues. V lost 3 bases, J lost 8 bases, and 14 bases lay in between. The V gene's germline CDR1 is MNHEY and CDR2 SMNVEV (reference sequence). CDR3 in DNA: TGTGCCAGCAGTTTGGCCCCCACCAGCCATGAGCAGTTCTTC. Its translation: CASSLAPTSHEQFF.

The chain uses TRBV7-2 and TRBJ2-3; no clear D. Between the trimmed V and J ends, which lost 5 bases and 2 bases, there was a span of 20 bases. Germline CDR1 is SGHTA and CDR2 is FQGNSA. This CDR3 spans 17 amino acids. The CDR3 nucleotides read TGTGCCAGCAGCGTGACTTCAAGTGGGCTTTACACAGATACGCAGTATTTT. It is translated as CASSVTSSGLYTDTQYF.

The sample holds a few counts of this clonotype. As the CDR3 is not closed by the conserved phenylalanine or tryptophan, this likely results from a read error. This sequence joins TRBV7-8 and TRBJ2-3; TRBD2 matches 13 bases. The length of the CDR3 is 15 residues. Germline trimming cut 7 bases from V and 3 bases from J; bases unmatched to any gene: 4. The germline gives CDR1 SGHVS, CDR2 FQNEAQ. CDR3 sequence (DNA): TGTGCCAGCATCTCGACTAGCGGGGGGACAGATACGCAGTATTTG. Protein sequence: CASISTSGGTDTQYL.

The V and J genes are TRBV9 and TRBJ1-2, with D unresolved. V lost 2 bases and J 3 bases, leaving 11 bases between the germline ends. The CDR3 length is 14 residues. The germline V gene has CDR1 SGDLS and CDR2 YYNGEE. In nucleotides, the CDR3 is TGTGCCAGCAGCGTCTTAGACGGGGACTATGGCTACACCTTC. This sequence encodes CASSVLDGDYGYTF.